The 9 T cell receptor beta chains below all came from one sample that was sequenced in a study of blood T cell repertoires in COVID-19. Measured with immunoSEQ multiplex PCR; TCRdb has only the in-frame clones, and not every one. The table has tens of thousands of clones, more than 80% seen once. Source material: peripheral blood. The receptors here all came from a man in his sixties with acute or convalescent COVID-19.

The chain uses TRBV19 and TRBJ1-2; D is unresolved. The CDR3 sequence is 12 residues long. The germline V and J ends were trimmed by 3 bases and 7 bases, with 9 bases remaining between them. Germline V gene lookup returns CDR1 LNHDA and CDR2 SQIVND (reference sequence). The CDR3 DNA reads as TGTGCCAGTAGTATTACAGTCGGTGGCTACACCTTC. Residues: CASSITVGGYTF.

The chain links TRBV20-1 to TRBJ2-1; D unclear. The V end lost 4 bases, the J end lost 7 bases, and 5 bases lay between the germline ends. The CDR3 contains 10 residues. Germline CDR1 DFQATT, CDR2 SNEGSKA (reference sequence). The CDR3 coding sequence is TGCAGTGCTACCCTTAATGAGCAGTTCTTC. As protein: CSATLNEQFF.

This chain connects TRBV28 to TRBJ2-1, with 8 bases that match TRBD1. Germline trimming cut 4 bases from V and 2 bases from J; bases unmatched to any gene: 7. This CDR3 region has 16 residues. The germline V gene has CDR1 MDHEN and CDR2 SYDVKM. CDR3: CASSSPGQGAYNEQFF. The CDR3 DNA follows: TGTGCCAGCAGTTCCCCTGGACAGGGAGCCTACAATGAGCAGTTCTTC.

V usage is TRBV7-2 and J usage is TRBJ2-1, with 16 bases lining up with TRBD2. The CDR3 loop spans 15 amino acids. The germline V gene has CDR1 SGHTA and CDR2 FQGNSA. The junction had 2 bases not matched to a gene; V was cut back by 3 bases and J by 9 bases. CDR3 in DNA: TGTGCCAGCAGCTTGGGACTAGCGGGGGGGTTTGAGCAGTTCTTC. It codes for CASSLGLAGGFEQFF.

V gene TRBV9 combines with J gene TRBJ1-2, with 9 bases matching TRBD1. CDR1 SGDLS and CDR2 YYNGEE come from the germline V gene. CDR3 length: 14 amino acids. J lost 3 bases, V lost 3 bases, and 3 bases had no gene match. CDR3 amino acids: CASSAGQGYYGYTF. The CDR3 coding sequence is TGTGCCAGCAGCGCGGGACAGGGCTACTATGGCTACACCTTC.

This chain uses TRBV9 with TRBJ1-6; no firm D call. With 0 bases removed from V and 6 bases from J, the gap between germline ends came to 10 bases. Germline assignment: CDR1 SGDLS and CDR2 YYNGEE. CDR3 length equals 15 residues. CDR3 in amino acids: CASSVGRVGNSPLHF. The CDR3 DNA reads TGTGCCAGCAGCGTAGGTCGGGTTGGTAATTCACCCCTCCACTTT.

The chain combines TRBV19 with TRBJ1-3; D remains unclear. Trimming took 7 bases from V and 1 from J, leaving 14 bases between them. CDR1 is LNHDA and CDR2 is SQIVND in the germline V gene (reference sequence). The CDR3 is 15 amino acids. The CDR3: CASKWQISSGNTIYF. The CDR3 DNA follows: TGTGCCAGTAAATGGCAGATATCTTCTGGAAACACCATATATTTT.

This rearrangement joins TRBV2 to TRBJ1-2; 7 bases agree with TRBD1. The junction had 4 bases not matched to a gene; V was cut back by 5 bases and J by 4 bases. In germline, CDR1 is SNHLY, CDR2 FYNNEI. This CDR3 region has 13 residues. The CDR3 loop reads CASSQGDSYGYTF. The CDR3, as DNA: TGTGCCAGCAGTCAAGGGGACAGCTATGGCTACACCTTC.

This clone was counted a single time. V gene TRBV19 combines with J gene TRBJ1-2; D call uncertain. CDR1 is LNHDA and CDR2 is SQIVND in the germline V gene (reference sequence). This CDR3 comprises 14 residues. With 0 bases removed from V and 7 bases from J, the gap between germline ends came to 12 bases. The DNA for the CDR3 is TGTGCCAGTAGTATAGATCTTGTAGCGGGTGGCTACACCTTC. Its translation is CASSIDLVAGGYTF.